This T cell receptor (beta chain) was retrieved from a study of metastatic and nonmetastatic thyroid tumors (dated by TCRdb to 2020 to 2021). Regarding the complete study: Repertoires from peripheral blood and from tumor or nodule tissue samples of malignant and benign thyroid patients were compared. The research as a whole found: TCR beta diversity was reported as significantly higher in malignant tumors than in benign nodules, in both blood and tumor samples.

On this clone: No antigen is known for it. Possible read error: a much larger clone is one base away.

No patient had received any treatment before thyroid surgery. The study retrospectively analysed patient clinical samples collected from the early 2010s to the late 2010s using T-cell receptor beta sequencing. Receptors were amplified or captured by PCR. Sequencing took place on an Illumina HiSeq 4000. High-throughput sequencing was used to profile the CDR3 region of the TCR beta-chain in every patient. On the study's bioinformatics: A classifier to discriminate distant-metastatic papillary thyroid cancer patients was built from CDR3 differences across clinicopathological groups. To measure repertoire diversity the researchers used the Shannon index, while the Morisita-Horn index served to gauge how similar the tumor and blood repertoires were. Starting from the raw public reads, TCRdb applied fastp trimming at Q25, assembled clones with MiXCR and retained in-frame beta chains. In this record, the V and J calls reflect TCRdb's handling and not the investigators' own analysis. The sample table records tens of thousands of clones; roughly 18% of these occur just once. Approximately 2.9% of the sample belongs to the ten largest clones.

The V and J ends are trimmed by 7 bases and 5 bases, leaving 20 bases between them. The CDR3 numbers 15 residues from cysteine through phenylalanine. Only the CDR3 DNA is retained, 45 bases long and in frame from the first base. CDR1 and CDR2 (MNHNS, SASEGT) derive from the germline V gene. Sequencing was carried out using adjacent normal tissue. This receptor was taken from a male donor with papillary thyroid cancer or a benign thyroid nodule (not recorded which). Some clones in this sample may be carry-over from other donors' samples. In this chain, TRBV6-1 is recombined with TRBJ1-2; the D gene is not confidently resolved. The sequence in DNA is TGTGCCAGCATAGACCATGGGCAACGCGGATATGGCTACACCTTC. Protein translation: CASIDHGQRGYGYTF.